The 12 T cell receptor beta chains below come from one sample, sequenced in a study of blood T cell repertoires in COVID-19. The table came from immunoSEQ multiplex PCR; TCRdb's copy has only in-frame clones and leaves some out. Among over 200,000 clones listed, about 86% were seen once. The sequenced sample was peripheral blood. These receptor sequences come from a man aged 60 to 75 who had recovered from COVID-19.

The chain uses TRBV7-2 and TRBJ2-5; D remains ambiguous. The germline V gene has CDR1 SGHTA and CDR2 FQGNSA. The CDR3 consists of 15 residues. V was shortened by 1 base and J by 2 bases, with 11 bases between the two germline ends. CDR3 nucleotides: TGTGCCAGCAGCTTAGGTATTGCCAGACAAGAGACCCAGTACTTC. Residues: CASSLGIARQETQYF.

This chain connects TRBV7-2 to TRBJ1-1; D may be TRBD1 (6 bases). Per the germline V gene, CDR1 is SGHTA and CDR2 is FQGNSA. Trimming removed 6 bases from V and 9 bases from J, with 17 bases in between. CDR3 length equals 13 residues. CDR3 nucleotide sequence: TGTGCCAGCAGTTTAAACCGGGACACAAAAGCTTTCTTT. Translated: CASSLNRDTKAFF.

The rearrangement joins TRBV11-2 to TRBJ1-5; no firm D call. The germline V and J ends were trimmed by 2 bases and 6 bases, with 8 bases remaining between them. The germline V gene has CDR1 SGHAT and CDR2 FQNNGV. This CDR3 contains 13 residues. The CDR3 loop is CASSLYRSQPQHF. CDR3 bases: TGTGCCAGCAGCTTATATAGGAGTCAGCCCCAGCATTTT.

The chain combines TRBV6-2 or TRBV6-3 with TRBJ2-7, with TRBD2 identical over 13 bases. The CDR3 extends over 16 amino acids. Germline-derived CDR1 and CDR2 are MNHEY and SVGEGT. V shed 4 bases, J shed 3 bases, and the junction held 6 bases outside the gene matches. In DNA form, the CDR3 reads TGTGCCAGCAGTTGGGGGGGGACTAGCGGGGACTACGAGCAGTACTTC. It translates to CASSWGGTSGDYEQYF.

The V gene is TRBV5-1, the J gene TRBJ1-2, with D tentatively TRBD1 (5 bases). This CDR3 region has 14 residues. V was trimmed by 2 bases and J by 4 bases, leaving 12 bases between them. Germline CDR1 reads SGHRS; CDR2 reads YFSETQ. The CDR3 DNA is TGCGCCAGCAGCTTCTCTGGACAAGCCTATGGCTACACCTTC. Translation gives CASSFSGQAYGYTF.

V gene TRBV5-1 combines with J gene TRBJ2-7; D is undetermined. The CDR3 loop spans 14 amino acids. Germline CDR1 and CDR2: SGHRS and YFSETQ. Trimming removed 0 bases from V and 5 bases from J, with 12 bases in between. CDR3 DNA sequence: TGCGCCAGCAGCTTGGCGATTTCTCGGGACGAGCAGTACTTC. This codes for CASSLAISRDEQYF.

This chain connects TRBV2 to TRBJ2-5; 9 bases line up with TRBD2. CDR3 length equals 15 residues. CDR1 is SNHLY and CDR2 is FYNNEI in the germline V gene. With 6 bases clipped from V and 5 bases from J, the junction kept 10 bases outside the gene matches. CDR3 nucleotide sequence: TGTGCCAGCAGGGGAGGCGGGGGGGCCGGGGAGACCCAGTACTTC. This sequence encodes CASRGGGGAGETQYF.

The chain links TRBV19 to TRBJ1-2, with 7 bases identical to TRBD1. The junction had 5 bases not matched to a gene; V was cut back by 2 bases and J by 2 bases. Germline lookup yields CDR1 LNHDA and CDR2 SQIVND (reference sequence). The CDR3 spans 15 residues. CDR3 sequence reads: CASSITGQANYGYTF. The CDR3 DNA sequence: TGTGCCAGTAGTATAACAGGACAGGCCAACTATGGCTACACCTTC.

The table lists this clone with a count of one. V usage is TRBV3-1 (or the pseudogene TRBV3-2) and J usage is TRBJ2-3, with TRBD2 matching 7 bases. Trimming cost V 0 bases and J 4 bases; bases outside gene matches: 10. The CDR3 runs 17 residues. Germline CDR1 and CDR2: LGHDT and YNNKEL (reference sequence). CDR3 sequence reads: CASSQDGAGEVPDTQYF. The CDR3, as DNA: TGTGCCAGCAGCCAAGATGGGGCGGGAGAGGTCCCAGATACGCAGTATTTT.

The chain combines TRBV28 with TRBJ2-7; D ambiguous. Germline CDR1 MDHEN, CDR2 SYDVKM. V was shortened by 6 bases and J by 4 bases, with 10 bases between the two germline ends. CDR3 length equals 12 residues. The CDR3 protein is CASRPTSYEQYF. The CDR3 region has the DNA TGTGCCAGCAGGCCGACAAGTTACGAGCAGTACTTC.

The V gene is TRBV29-1, the J gene TRBJ1-1; 7 bases fit TRBD1. CDR3 length: 11 residues. V trimming: 7 bases; J trimming: 12 bases; junction bases outside the gene matches: 11. The germline V gene has CDR1 SQVTM and CDR2 ANQGSEA. The CDR3: CSGGDSSVTFF. The CDR3 nucleotides read TGCAGCGGCGGGGACAGCAGTGTCACTTTCTTT.

The CDR3 DNA is TGTGCCAGCAGACAACAGGGGGAGAACACTGAAGCTTTCTTT. Amino acid sequence: CASRQQGENTEAFF. The chain couples TRBV27 to TRBJ1-1; 8 positions agree with TRBD1. The CDR3 totals 14 residues. The trim removed 6 bases at V and 1 base at J, leaving 4 bases unmatched. CDR1 MNHEY and CDR2 SMNVEV come from the germline V gene (reference sequence).